This T cell receptor (beta chain) originates from a study of blood T cells in healthy people across ages. Primers used in a second PCR of roughly 7 to 11 cycles were a sample-barcoded 5' primer and a J-beta primer mix. TCRdb redid the calling of the 5' RACE reads with MiXCR, one entry per CDR3 protein. The repertoire holds about 1.5 million distinct CDR3 sequences, with less than 45% as singletons. In each sample, at least 7 million PBMCs were isolated. V trimming: 10 bases; J trimming: 2 bases; junction bases outside the gene matches: 5. This CDR3 comprises 14 residues. Germline values: CDR1 SNHLY, CDR2 FYNNEI.

The chain links TRBV2 to TRBJ2-7; TRBD2 matches 13 bases. Sequencing input: blood. This sequence originates from a woman aged 18-35 years in good health. CDR3 residues: CATQGTSGTYEQYF. The CDR3 DNA follows: TGTGCCACCCAGGGGACTAGCGGGACCTACGAGCAGTACTTC.